The rows below give T cell receptor beta chains drawn from one sample of a study of glioma-infiltrating T cells. One entry per CDR3 protein results from TCRdb running MiXCR on the multiplex PCR reads. The profile covers approximately 93,000 distinct CDR3 sequences, with around 40% appearing a single time and around two fifths taken by the ten largest. Sequencing used glioma tissue, nonneoplastic brain tissue, or PBMCs (not recorded which). These receptors were obtained from a human donor with low-grade glioma or glioblastoma, undergoing nonglioma brain surgery, or in good health (not recorded which). CDR3s include the opening cysteine and the closing phenylalanine or tryptophan.

>13|TRBV11-3|TRBJ2-1
CASSRSEGTHYLF
>13|TRBV20-1|TRBJ1-2
CSASTHRSYGYTF
>12|TRBV27|TRBJ2-7
CASKGGLHEQYF
>11|TRBV6-6|TRBJ2-7
CAGSYSYERYF
>11|TRBV28|TRBJ2-5
CASRGVETQYF
>14|TRBV5-4|TRBJ2-3
CASSREAATDTQYF
>15|TRBV12-3/TRBV12-4|TRBJ2-7
CASSLGAGGSYEQYF
>14|TRBV7-8|TRBJ2-1
CASRVSGGSNEQFF
>12|TRBV7-8|TRBJ2-7
CASRGDDYEQYF
>14|TRBV5-5|TRBJ2-5
CASSRGLVGETQYF
>17|TRBV18|TRBJ2-1
CASSPLQAGGLGNEQFF
>14|TRBV7-6|TRBJ2-5
CAISPTGSAETQYF
>12|TRBV29-1|TRBJ2-1
CSVRDSYNEQFF
>16|TRBV6-1|TRBJ1-1
CAIGERAEGVNTEVFF
>13|TRBV19|TRBJ2-7
CASRPGLVDEQYF
>13|TRBV30|TRBJ2-3
CAPTEAGTDTQYF